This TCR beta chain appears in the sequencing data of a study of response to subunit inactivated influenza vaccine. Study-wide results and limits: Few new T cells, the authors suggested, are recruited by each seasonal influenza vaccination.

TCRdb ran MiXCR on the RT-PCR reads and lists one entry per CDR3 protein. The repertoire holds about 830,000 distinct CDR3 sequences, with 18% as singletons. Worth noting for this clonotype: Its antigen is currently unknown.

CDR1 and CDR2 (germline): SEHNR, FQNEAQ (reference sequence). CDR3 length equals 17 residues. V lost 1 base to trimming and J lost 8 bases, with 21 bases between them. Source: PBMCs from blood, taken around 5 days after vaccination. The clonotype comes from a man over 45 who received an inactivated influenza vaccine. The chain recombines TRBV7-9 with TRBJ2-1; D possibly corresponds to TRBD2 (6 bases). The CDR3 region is CASSLGIWGLDTDEQFF. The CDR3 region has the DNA TGTGCCAGCAGCTTAGGAATATGGGGACTTGATACCGATGAGCAGTTCTTC. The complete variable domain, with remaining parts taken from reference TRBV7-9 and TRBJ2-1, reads DTGVSQNPRHKITKRGQNVTFRCDPISEHNRLYWYRQTLGQGPEFLTYFQNEAQLEKSRLLSDRFSAERPKGSFSTLEIQRTEQGDSAMYLCASSLGIWGLDTDEQFFGPGTRLTVL.